This TCR beta chain was observed in a study of blood T cell repertoires in COVID-19. In the original workflow: Nucleated cell counts were estimated from reference gene primer amplification. The protocol was immunoSEQ multiplex PCR, while the TCRdb copy is restricted to in-frame clones and leaves out a portion. V and J calls and clone size come straight from that table; D and trimming were deduced from the DNA. The sample yields roughly 150,000 clones, around four fifths seen once. The CDR3 loop spans 18 amino acids. V lost 0 bases and J 0 bases, leaving 14 bases between the germline ends. Germline assignment: CDR1 MGHRA and CDR2 YSYEKL.

The chain carries TRBV4-1 and TRBJ2-2, with D tentatively TRBD1 (6 bases). This clonotype was sampled from a woman at least 80 years old with COVID-19, enrolled during active disease. The sample was peripheral blood. The CDR3 loop is CASSQDGRGAANTGELFF. The CDR3 DNA follows: TGCGCCAGCAGCCAAGACGGCAGGGGCGCAGCGAACACCGGGGAGCTGTTTTTT.